A single sample gave rise to the 17 T cell receptor beta chains below, sequenced in a study of cytomegalovirus exposure and HLA in healthy donors. This PCR relied on a set of 60 Vbeta primers and 13 Jbeta primers. Repertoires were generated with immunoSEQ multiplex PCR, while TCRdb's copy carries only in-frame clones and drops some. The table has about 120,000 clones, roughly 82% seen once; the top ten hold around 1.5%. Source material: PBMCs. The receptors originated from a woman younger than 35 in good health and CMV-seronegative.

This rearrangement joins TRBV4-1 to TRBJ2-1, with 9 bases aligning to TRBD2. Germline V gives CDR1 MGHRA, CDR2 YSYEKL. This CDR3 is built from 16 residues. V lost 3 bases, J lost 0 bases, and 3 bases stayed unmatched. The CDR3 region is CASSQRTSDSYNEQFF. The CDR3 bases are TGCGCCAGCAGCCAGAGGACTAGCGACTCCTACAATGAGCAGTTCTTC.

The chain joins TRBV7-8 to TRBJ2-5; 9 bases are a match to TRBD1. The CDR3 runs to 14 residues. With 5 bases clipped from V and 4 bases from J, the junction kept 5 bases outside the gene matches. Looked up from germline, CDR1 is SGHVS and CDR2 is FQNEAQ. This chain's CDR3 is CASSRPGQGETQYF. The DNA of the CDR3 is TGTGCCAGCAGCCGACCGGGACAGGGAGAGACCCAGTACTTC.

This clone was seen only once. The rearrangement joins TRBV2 to TRBJ2-4; the match to TRBD2 covers 8 bases. J lost 7 bases, V lost 2 bases, and 1 base had no gene match. Germline CDR1 reads SNHLY; CDR2 reads FYNNEI. The CDR3 sequence is 13 residues long. This CDR3 is CASSEQRGNIQYF. For the CDR3, the DNA is TGTGCCAGCAGTGAACAGCGGGGGAACATTCAGTACTTC.

The V call is TRBV27, the J call TRBJ1-5, with 7 nucleotides matching TRBD1. This CDR3 has 13 amino acids. CDR1 and CDR2 (germline): MNHEY, SMNVEV (reference sequence). The V segment lost 3 bases and the J segment 7 bases; nucleotides outside the gene matches: 3. CDR3 sequence (DNA): TGTGCCAGCAGTTTCGACAGGGCCCAGCCCCAGCATTTT. Amino acid sequence: CASSFDRAQPQHF.

The chain uses TRBV7-8 and TRBJ2-1, with D possibly TRBD1 on 6 matching bases. Germline CDR1 is SGHVS and CDR2 is FQNEAQ. The CDR3 contains 13 residues. The V gene lost 1 base and the J gene lost 9 bases, with 10 bases spanning the gap. The CDR3 DNA reads TGTGCCAGCAGCTTAGTTGGGGGCCTTGAGCAGTTCTTC. Protein product: CASSLVGGLEQFF.

This clone occurred a few times. The gene calls are TRBV11-2 and TRBJ2-7; D possibly corresponds to TRBD2 (6 bases). The length of the CDR3 is 16 residues. The germline V gene has CDR1 SGHAT and CDR2 FQNNGV. V was pared by 0 bases and J by 3 bases, with 15 bases between. The CDR3 bases are TGTGCCAGCAGCTTAGATCTGGGACTCGCCCTCTACGAGCAGTACTTC. Protein product: CASSLDLGLALYEQYF.

Of note for this clone: Germline is not matched at one junction end, which may reflect a read error. The identical CDR3 is also encoded by other nucleotide sequences in the sample. The V call is TRBV7-7, the J call TRBJ2-3; 12 bases are shared with TRBD2. The CDR3 spans 15 residues. The germline gives CDR1 SSHAT, CDR2 FNYEAQ (reference sequence). The CDR3 coding sequence is TGTGCTAGCAGCTTAGGGACTAGCGGGACAGATACGCAGTATTTT. It translates to CASSLGTSGTDTQYF.

V usage is TRBV11-2 and J usage is TRBJ2-3; weak D call: TRBD2 (5 bases). The CDR3 extends over 16 amino acids. CDR1 and CDR2 from the germline V gene are SGHAT and FQNNGV. V lost 4 bases to trimming and J lost 1 base, with 15 bases between them. The CDR3 here is CASSSLGRSGTDTQYF. The CDR3 bases are TGTGCCAGCAGCTCCTTAGGGAGATCGGGCACAGATACGCAGTATTTT.

V is TRBV12-5 and J is TRBJ2-5; D may be TRBD2 (7 bases). The CDR3 has 14 amino acids. Germline assignment: CDR1 LGHNT and CDR2 FRNRAP. V was trimmed by 3 bases and J by 5 bases, leaving 13 bases between them. The CDR3 is CASGFFRGAETQYF. The CDR3 region has the DNA TGTGCTAGTGGTTTTTTCCGGGGGGCGGAGACCCAGTACTTC.

The rearrangement links TRBV5-1 to TRBJ1-3, with D perhaps TRBD1 (6 bases). This CDR3 contains 17 residues. The V end was cut by 7 bases, the J end by 3 bases, with 23 bases between. Looked up from germline, CDR1 is SGHRS and CDR2 is YFSETQ. The DNA of the CDR3 is TGCGCCAGCCGATTGAGGGCAGGGGATTCGGATGGAAACACCATATATTTT. Translated: CASRLRAGDSDGNTIYF.

CDR3 region: CASSRMTGPDQPQHF. The CDR3 nucleotides read TGCGCCAGCAGCCGTATGACAGGACCAGATCAGCCCCAGCATTTT. The genes are TRBV4-1 and TRBJ1-5; a possible D gene is TRBD1 (6 bases). This CDR3 region has 15 residues. The germline V gene encodes CDR1 MGHRA and CDR2 YSYEKL. The V end lost 4 bases, the J end lost 5 bases, and 15 bases lay between the germline ends.

This clone was counted between two and nine times. V and J are TRBV25-1 and TRBJ1-2; TRBD1 agrees at 8 bases. The CDR3 spans 14 residues. Germline V gene lookup returns CDR1 MGHDK and CDR2 SYGVNS. With V trimmed by 6 bases and J by 1 base, 4 bases remained unmatched. The CDR3 sequence: CASRGQGDNYGYTF. CDR3 sequence (DNA): TGTGCCAGCAGAGGACAGGGTGATAACTATGGCTACACCTTC.

V is TRBV29-1 and J is TRBJ2-7; D is possibly TRBD1 (6 bases). Looked up from germline, CDR1 is SQVTM and CDR2 is ANQGSEA. V was pared by 7 bases and J by 4 bases, with 17 bases between. The CDR3 is made up of 13 amino acids. CDR3 sequence: CSAEGQEGYEQYF. The CDR3 bases are TGCAGCGCAGAGGGACAAGAGGGATACGAGCAGTACTTC.

The chain joins TRBV5-1 to TRBJ1-3; D uncertain. Germline loops: CDR1 SGHRS, CDR2 YFSETQ. Trimming removed 4 bases at V and 4 bases at J, with 15 bases between. The CDR3 extends over 15 amino acids. The CDR3 sequence: CASSLATGLGNTIYF. In nucleotides, the CDR3 is TGCGCCAGCAGCCTGGCGACGGGGTTAGGAAACACCATATATTTT.

The chain carries TRBV7-2 and TRBJ2-7, with 8 bases that match TRBD1. The CDR3 runs 14 residues. Trimming at V came to 10 bases and at J to 3 bases, leaving 11 bases not matched to a gene. Germline-derived CDR1 and CDR2 are SGHTA and FQGNSA. CDR3 bases: TGTGCCACAGGAGTAGGACAGGGTTACTACGAGCAGTACTTC. Protein: CATGVGQGYYEQYF.

As to this clone: This specimen includes other DNA sequences encoding the same CDR3. The V gene is TRBV15, the J gene TRBJ2-7; D may be TRBD2 (5 bases). Per germline, CDR1 LNHNV and CDR2 YYDKDF (reference sequence). CDR3 length: 12 amino acids. Deletions cut 2 bases from V and 10 bases from J, with 12 bases between. The CDR3 region has the DNA TGTGCCACCAGCAGAAGGGAGACACCTCAGTACTTC. Protein sequence: CATSRRETPQYF.

The chain is built from TRBV5-1 and TRBJ2-1; D might be TRBD1 (5 bases). CDR1 and CDR2 (germline): SGHRS, YFSETQ. Between the trimmed V and J ends, which lost 3 bases and 2 bases, there was a span of 12 bases. This CDR3 is 15 amino acids long. CDR3 protein: CASSSTDRTYNEQFF. As DNA, the CDR3 is TGCGCCAGCAGCTCGACAGACCGAACCTACAATGAGCAGTTCTTC. Complete variable domain (other parts from reference TRBV5-1 and TRBJ2-1): KAGVTQTPRYLIKTRGQQVTLSCSPISGHRSVSWYQQTPGQGLQFLFEYFSETQRNKGNFPGRFSGRQFSNSRSEMNVSTLELGDSALYLCASSSTDRTYNEQFFGPGTRLTVL.